Listed here are 27 T cell receptor beta chains from one sample, sequenced in a study of cytomegalovirus exposure and HLA in healthy donors. The PCR contained 60 Vbeta and 13 Jbeta primers. Sequencing used immunoSEQ multiplex PCR; TCRdb keeps in-frame clones, though not all of them. Here the sample spans some 140,000 clones, roughly 80% being singletons. Sequencing input: PBMCs. These receptor sequences come from a woman aged 50 to 65 in good health and CMV-seropositive.

The V gene is TRBV11-2, the J gene TRBJ2-5, with D tentatively TRBD1 (5 bases). The germline CDR1 and CDR2 sequences are SGHAT and FQNNGV. CDR3 length equals 16 residues. The ends were cut back, 5 bases at V and 5 bases at J, with 21 bases in the middle. CDR3: CASSKGSSANPETQYF. CDR3 nucleotide sequence: TGTGCCAGCAGCAAGGGGTCAAGCGCTAATCCGGAGACCCAGTACTTC.

On this clone itself: The same CDR3 can be traced to other DNA sequences in this sample. The CDR3 region is CASRLGTGYTGELFF. The CDR3 nucleotides are TGTGCCAGCAGACTCGGGACAGGGTACACCGGGGAGCTGTTTTTT. The genes are TRBV6-5 and TRBJ2-2; 9 bases match TRBD1. CDR3 length equals 15 residues. The V and J ends lost 6 bases and 3 bases, in that order; junction bases with no gene match: 5. Germline V gives CDR1 MNHEY, CDR2 SVGAGI.

J is TRBJ1-4 and V is TRBV28, with a possible D match to TRBD1 (6 bases). CDR1 is MDHEN, CDR2 SYDVKM, per germline. The V gene lost 2 bases and the J gene lost 5 bases, with 9 bases spanning the gap. The CDR3 is 14 amino acids. The CDR3 sequence is CASSLQGLNEKLFF. The CDR3, as DNA: TGTGCCAGCAGTTTACAGGGGTTAAATGAAAAACTGTTTTTT.

This clone came up a few times. The chain uses TRBV15 and TRBJ1-1; TRBD1 agrees at 9 bases. Trimming removed 3 bases from V and 4 bases from J; junction bases left unmatched: 12. CDR3 length equals 17 residues. Per the germline V gene, CDR1 is LNHNV and CDR2 is YYDKDF (reference sequence). The CDR3 protein is CATSSFTGTGLVTEAFF. The CDR3 region has the DNA TGTGCCACCAGCAGTTTCACCGGGACAGGGTTAGTCACTGAAGCTTTCTTT.

The V call is TRBV5-4, the J call TRBJ2-1; TRBD2 matches 10 bases. CDR1 and CDR2 from the germline V gene are SGHNT and YYREEE (reference sequence). CDR3 length: 17 residues. The V segment lost 2 bases and the J segment 7 bases; nucleotides outside the gene matches: 12. The chain's CDR3 is CASSFGGILAGTNEQFF. CDR3 bases: TGTGCCAGCAGCTTCGGAGGAATACTAGCGGGGACTAATGAGCAGTTCTTC.

This sequence joins TRBV15 and TRBJ1-1; possible D gene TRBD1, 5 bases. Trimming took off 0 bases at V and 4 bases at J, with 15 bases between the two ends. This CDR3 comprises 16 residues. Germline lookup yields CDR1 LNHNV and CDR2 YYDKDF (reference sequence). The CDR3 coding sequence is TGTGCCACCAGCAGAGATCGTGTTTCTAGGGGCACTGAAGCTTTCTTT. It specifies CATSRDRVSRGTEAFF.

This sequence joins TRBV27 and TRBJ2-7, with 10 bases that match TRBD2. There are 14 residues in the CDR3. Unmatched junction bases numbered 2, after V lost 3 bases and J lost 3 bases. The germline V gene has CDR1 MNHEY and CDR2 SMNVEV (reference sequence). In DNA, the CDR3 is TGTGCCAGCAGTTTCCGGACTAGCGGCTACGAGCAGTACTTC. Translating it yields CASSFRTSGYEQYF.

In DNA, the CDR3 is TGCGCCAGCAGCAATGGACACCCTAGCACTGAAGCTTTCTTT. It is translated as CASSNGHPSTEAFF. The chain recombines TRBV23-1 with TRBJ1-1; D is possibly TRBD1 (5 bases). TRBV23-1 is an ORF; its function is uncertain. The CDR3 totals 14 residues. V was cut by 6 bases and J by 4 bases, with 15 bases left in between.

This clone was counted ten times or more. This chain connects TRBV19 to TRBJ2-3, with a tentative D call TRBD1 (6 bases). Germline CDR1 is LNHDA and CDR2 is SQIVND (reference sequence). The CDR3 loop spans 15 amino acids. V lost 5 bases, J lost 4 bases, and 16 bases lay in between. CDR3 nucleotides: TGTGCCAGTAGTCTTACAGGGACCGATCCAGATACGCAGTATTTT. It codes for CASSLTGTDPDTQYF.

This sequence joins TRBV30 and TRBJ1-3; TRBD1 might be the D (5 bases). CDR1 is GTSNPN, CDR2 SVGIG, per germline (reference sequence). Trimming left V 0 bases short and J 3 bases short, with 12 bases between. The CDR3 is 15 residues long. The CDR3 DNA is TGTGCCTGGAGTGTGACGGGACTTCGTGGAAACACCATATATTTT. It encodes CAWSVTGLRGNTIYF.

This chain joins TRBV2 and TRBJ1-2, with 7 nucleotides matching TRBD1. The germline CDR1 and CDR2 sequences are SNHLY and FYNNEI. The CDR3 runs to 14 residues. V was clipped by 6 bases and J by 5 bases; unmatched bases: 9. In nucleotides, the CDR3 is TGTGCCAGCAGAATGGGGACAGCTTCTTATGGCTACACCTTC. Its protein product is CASRMGTASYGYTF.

The chain carries TRBV28 and TRBJ2-1, with D perhaps TRBD2 (5 bases). The CDR3 extends over 15 amino acids. Deletions cut 6 bases from V and 4 bases from J, with 16 bases between. CDR1 is MDHEN, CDR2 SYDVKM, per germline. CDR3 in amino acids: CASSSPEGNYNEQFF. Written as DNA, the CDR3 is TGTGCCAGCAGCTCCCCCGAGGGCAATTACAATGAGCAGTTCTTC.

The V and J genes are TRBV19 and TRBJ2-2; 7 nucleotides agree with TRBD1. The CDR3 loop spans 11 amino acids. J lost 11 bases, V lost 7 bases, and 4 bases had no gene match. Germline-derived CDR1 and CDR2 are LNHDA and SQIVND (reference sequence). Here the CDR3 DNA reads TGTGCCAGTAACGACAGGGCAGAGCTGTTTTTT. The encoded protein is CASNDRAELFF.

The chain combines TRBV7-2 with TRBJ1-5, with a tentative D call TRBD1 (6 bases). CDR1 and CDR2 (germline): SGHTA, FQGNSA. The CDR3 covers 15 residues. V was cut by 5 bases and J by 0 bases, with 11 bases left in between. This CDR3 is CASSPGGASNQPQHF. The CDR3 nucleotides are TGTGCCAGCAGCCCGGGGGGGGCTAGCAATCAGCCCCAGCATTTT.

This chain joins TRBV28 and TRBJ2-2; 7 bases fit TRBD2. The CDR3 totals 15 residues. With 4 bases clipped from V and 5 bases from J, the junction kept 7 bases outside the gene matches. The germline V gene encodes CDR1 MDHEN and CDR2 SYDVKM. CDR3 sequence reads: CASSSTGGGTGELFF. CDR3 sequence (DNA): TGTGCCAGCAGTTCGACGGGAGGTGGGACCGGGGAGCTGTTTTTT. Using reference TRBV28 and TRBJ2-2 for the parts outside the CDR3, the full variable domain is DVKVTQSSRYLVKRTGEKVFLECVQDMDHENMFWYRQDPGLGLRLIYFSYDVKMKEKGDIPEGYSVSREKKERFSLILESASTNQTSMYLCASSSTGGGTGELFFGEGSRLTVL.

CDR3 residues: CASSPESSTEAFF. CDR3 in DNA: TGTGCCAGCTCACCGGAGAGCAGCACTGAAGCTTTCTTT. The V and J genes are TRBV18 and TRBJ1-1; D not certain. With 3 bases removed from V and 4 bases from J, the gap between germline ends came to 9 bases. The CDR3 totals 13 residues. CDR1 and CDR2 (germline): KGHSH, LQKENI.

This clone has just one count. V and J are TRBV5-1 and TRBJ1-1, with D maybe TRBD1 (5 bases). The V gene lost 4 bases and the J gene lost 4 bases, with 17 bases spanning the gap. CDR3 length: 15 residues. Per the germline V gene, CDR1 is SGHRS and CDR2 is YFSETQ. CDR3 sequence: CASSLGVGLGTEAFF. In DNA form, the CDR3 reads TGCGCCAGCAGCCTGGGAGTGGGGCTGGGCACTGAAGCTTTCTTT.

The chain is built from TRBV29-1 and TRBJ2-1, with D possibly TRBD1 on 8 matching bases. The CDR3 has 12 amino acids. Looked up from germline, CDR1 is SQVTM and CDR2 is ANQGSEA. Trimming cost V 6 bases and J 6 bases, with 12 bases left between them. CDR3 in amino acids: CSVYRGGNEQFF. CDR3 nucleotide sequence: TGCAGCGTCTACAGGGGGGGCAATGAGCAGTTCTTC.

V is TRBV6-4 and J is TRBJ1-1, with 9 positions matching TRBD1. Germline CDR1 reads MRHNA; CDR2 reads SNTAGT. This CDR3 region has 13 residues. J was trimmed by 3 bases and V by 6 bases; bases with no gene match: 2. The CDR3 nucleotides are TGTGCCAGCAGGCGACAGGGGGACACTGAAGCTTTCTTT. Translation gives CASRRQGDTEAFF.

This chain joins TRBV15 and TRBJ1-2; TRBD1 aligns across 7 bases. The CDR3 loop spans 14 amino acids. Germline values: CDR1 LNHNV, CDR2 YYDKDF (reference sequence). V lost 4 bases, J lost 5 bases, and 7 bases stayed unmatched. The CDR3 loop is CATSNVRGVYGYTF. The CDR3 bases are TGTGCCACCAGCAATGTCAGGGGGGTTTATGGCTACACCTTC.

CDR3 DNA: TGCGCCAGCAGCATAAACCCAGGGAACACCGGGGAGCTGTTTTTT. Its translation is CASSINPGNTGELFF. V is TRBV5-1 and J is TRBJ2-2, with D uncertain. Trimming removed 4 bases from V and 1 base from J, with 11 bases in between. The V gene's germline CDR1 is SGHRS and CDR2 YFSETQ. There are 15 residues in the CDR3.

V is TRBV5-6 and J is TRBJ2-3; 9 positions agree with TRBD1. Trimming took 4 bases from V and 7 from J; bases not matched to a gene: 13. The CDR3 loop spans 16 amino acids. CDR1 and CDR2 from the germline V gene are SGHDT and YYEEEE. The DNA for the CDR3 is TGTGCCAGCAGCCAGCTCGGGACAGGGAAAGGAAATACGCAGTATTTT. This translates into CASSQLGTGKGNTQYF.

The chain recombines TRBV11-2 with TRBJ2-1, with 8 bases lining up with TRBD2. The CDR3 is 16 amino acids. The germline V gene has CDR1 SGHAT and CDR2 FQNNGV. Unmatched junction bases numbered 12, after V lost 5 bases and J lost 6 bases. DNA for the CDR3: TGTGCCAGCAGCCCTAATAGCGGGGCGGGGGGCAATGAGCAGTTCTTC. The encoded protein is CASSPNSGAGGNEQFF.

This rearrangement joins TRBV7-9 to TRBJ1-1; D is possibly TRBD1 (6 bases). Deletions cut 5 bases from V and 5 bases from J, with 15 bases between. Germline V gives CDR1 SEHNR, CDR2 FQNEAQ (reference sequence). This CDR3 has 14 amino acids. As DNA, the CDR3 is TGTGCCAGCAGCCCCCAGGGGCAGGGGACTGAAGCTTTCTTT. It specifies CASSPQGQGTEAFF. Using reference TRBV7-9 and TRBJ1-1 for the parts outside the CDR3, the full variable domain is DTGVSQNPRHKITKRGQNVTFRCDPISEHNRLYWYRQTLGQGPEFLTYFQNEAQLEKSRLLSDRFSAERPKGSFSTLEIQRTEQGDSAMYLCASSPQGQGTEAFFGQGTRLTVV.

The V call is TRBV5-8, the J call TRBJ1-5; 7 bases line up with TRBD1. Germline CDR1 and CDR2: SGHTS and YDEGEE. The CDR3 is made up of 15 amino acids. Trimming took 4 bases from V and 0 from J; bases not matched to a gene: 4. Here the CDR3 reads CASSIQGYSNQPQHF. The CDR3, as DNA: TGTGCCAGCAGCATACAGGGGTATAGCAATCAGCCCCAGCATTTT.

Notes on this clone: Mismatch with germline at one junction end may stem from a read error. The chain employs TRBV4-3 and TRBJ1-2, with 9 nucleotides matching TRBD1. Germline V lookup: CDR1 LGHNA, CDR2 YSLEER. The CDR3 loop spans 16 amino acids. The chain's CDR3 is CASNQDRGLPNSGYTF. CDR3 nucleotides: TGCGCCAGCAATCAGGACAGGGGACTACCCAACTCTGGCTACACCTTC.

This sequence joins TRBV28 and TRBJ1-2, with 8 bases matching TRBD1. V dropped 8 bases and J dropped 7; count of bases not matched to a gene: 21. This CDR3 is 17 amino acids long. CDR1 and CDR2 (germline): MDHEN, SYDVKM. The CDR3 is CASEGQGPLLPPPGYTF. In nucleotides, the CDR3 is TGTGCCAGCGAAGGACAGGGACCCCTTCTTCCGCCCCCTGGCTACACCTTC.